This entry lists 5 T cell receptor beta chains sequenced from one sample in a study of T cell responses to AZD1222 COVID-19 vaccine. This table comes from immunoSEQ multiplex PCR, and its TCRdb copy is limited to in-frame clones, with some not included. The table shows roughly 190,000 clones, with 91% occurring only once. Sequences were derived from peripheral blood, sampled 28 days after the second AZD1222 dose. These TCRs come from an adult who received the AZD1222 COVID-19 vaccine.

CDR3 sequence: CASTPAGQEVSYEQYF. CDR3 sequence (DNA): TGCGCCAGCACCCCCGCGGGACAGGAGGTCTCCTACGAGCAGTACTTC. V is TRBV5-1 and J is TRBJ2-7; TRBD1 agrees at 8 bases. In germline, CDR1 is SGHRS, CDR2 YFSETQ. J gave up 0 bases and V 6 bases, and 11 bases lay outside the gene matches. This CDR3 region has 16 residues.

The CDR3 loop is CASSLAEGLWGTGELFF. As DNA, the CDR3 is TGCGCCAGCAGCTTGGCCGAAGGGTTATGGGGCACCGGGGAGCTGTTTTTT. J is TRBJ2-2 and V is TRBV5-1; D unresolved. Deletions cut 0 bases from V and 4 bases from J, with 16 bases between. CDR1 is SGHRS, CDR2 YFSETQ, per germline. This CDR3 is built from 17 residues.

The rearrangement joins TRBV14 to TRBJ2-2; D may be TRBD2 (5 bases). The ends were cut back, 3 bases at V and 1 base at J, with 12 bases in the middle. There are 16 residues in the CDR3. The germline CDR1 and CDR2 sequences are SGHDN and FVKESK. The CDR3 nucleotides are TGTGCCAGCAGCCAGGCATTACTAGAGAACACCGGGGAGCTGTTTTTT. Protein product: CASSQALLENTGELFF.

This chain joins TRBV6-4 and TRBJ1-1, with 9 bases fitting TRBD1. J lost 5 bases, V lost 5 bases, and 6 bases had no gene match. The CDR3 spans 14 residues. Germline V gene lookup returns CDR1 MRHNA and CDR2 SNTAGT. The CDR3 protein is CASSRDREATEAFF. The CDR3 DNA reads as TGTGCCAGCAGTAGGGACAGGGAGGCGACTGAAGCTTTCTTT.

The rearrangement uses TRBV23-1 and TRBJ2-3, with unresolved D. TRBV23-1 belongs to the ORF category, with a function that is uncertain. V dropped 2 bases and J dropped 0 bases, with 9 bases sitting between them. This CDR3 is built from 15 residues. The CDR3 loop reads CASSQNQVSTDTQYF. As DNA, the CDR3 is TGCGCCAGCAGTCAAAATCAGGTCAGCACAGATACGCAGTATTTT.